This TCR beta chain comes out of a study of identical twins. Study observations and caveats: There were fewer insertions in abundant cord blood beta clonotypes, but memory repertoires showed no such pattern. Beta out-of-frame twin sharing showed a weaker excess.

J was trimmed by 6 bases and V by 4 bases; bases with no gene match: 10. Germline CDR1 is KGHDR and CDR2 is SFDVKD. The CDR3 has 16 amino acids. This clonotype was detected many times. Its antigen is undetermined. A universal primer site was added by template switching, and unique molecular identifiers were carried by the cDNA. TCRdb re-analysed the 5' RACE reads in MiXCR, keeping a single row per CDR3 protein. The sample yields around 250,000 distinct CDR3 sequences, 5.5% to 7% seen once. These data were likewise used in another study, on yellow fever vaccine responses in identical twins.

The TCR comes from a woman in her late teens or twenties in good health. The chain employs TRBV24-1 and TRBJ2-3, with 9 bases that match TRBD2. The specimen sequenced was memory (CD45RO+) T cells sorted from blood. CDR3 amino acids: CATSDRGGTSLDTQYF. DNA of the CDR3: TGTGCCACCAGTGACCGAGGCGGGACTAGCCTTGATACGCAGTATTTT.